This T cell receptor beta chain came from a study of T cell responses to AZD1222 COVID-19 vaccine. The germline V and J ends were trimmed by 3 bases and 7 bases, with 13 bases remaining between them. CDR1 LNHDA and CDR2 SQIVND come from the germline V gene (reference sequence). The CDR3 has 14 residues. Study findings and constraints: Spike-spanning, vaccine-associated CD4 TCRs were dominant at 160-218 and 743-854.

This clone was picked up a small number of times. Its target is unknown. Repertoires were generated with immunoSEQ multiplex PCR, while TCRdb's copy carries only in-frame clones and drops some. The sample shows some 140,000 clones, roughly nine tenths of them seen only once. J is TRBJ1-5 and V is TRBV19; D may be TRBD1 (6 bases). The source was peripheral blood, collected on day 0 of AZD1222 vaccination. This TCR was sampled from an adult in good health. Here the CDR3 reads CASSMDGTTQPQHF. The CDR3 nucleotides read TGTGCCAGTAGTATGGACGGGACAACCCAGCCCCAGCATTTT. The variable domain in full, with the rest retrieved from reference TRBV19 and TRBJ1-5, is DGGITQSPKYLFRKEGQNVTLSCEQNLNHDAMYWYRQDPGQGLRLIYYSQIVNDFQKGDIAEGYSVSREKKESFPLTVTSAQKNPTAFYLCASSMDGTTQPQHFGDGTRLSIL.